This T cell receptor beta chain was found in a study of CD8 T cells in ankylosing spondylitis (dated by TCRdb to the late 2010s). Some background on the complete study: To find TCR variants linked to disease, the study profiled T cell receptor beta repertoires in ankylosing spondylitis patients and healthy donors. The full study cohort was made up of under 30 ankylosing spondylitis patients and approximately 100 healthy donors. Peripheral blood was sampled, and synovial fluid was additionally collected from ankylosing spondylitis patients.

Reading the germline V gene gives CDR1 MGHDK and CDR2 SYGVNS. The V end loses 1 base and the J end loses 5 bases, and a stretch of 11 bases separates them. Including the terminal cysteine and phenylalanine, the CDR3 comprises 14 residues. The DNA shown is the 42-base CDR3, in frame from base 1. This clonotype was detected ten times or more. There is no known antigen for this receptor. Qualities for individual bases were not recorded, and no much larger clone is one base off. What the authors observed across the whole study: Significant enrichment of the disease-linked clones was reported in matched synovial fluid samples from ankylosing spondylitis patients. A CD8+ phenotype was shown by the disease-linked clones, which were found at relatively low frequencies in peripheral blood. Blood from ankylosing spondylitis patients appeared to be characterized by a TCR beta motif made up of fewer than ten highly homologous amino acid variants. Some motif variants had previously been reported in the synovial fluid and blood of reactive arthritis patients, which suggests shared mechanisms of disease initiation.

TCRdb records Illumina HiSeq 2500 as the sequencer. TCR beta libraries were prepared by quantitative 5'-RACE with molecular barcodes. The authors processed their data as follows. A new computational method based on a probabilistic model of VDJ rearrangement was used to identify disease-linked TCR variants. TCRdb reanalyzed the raw reads on its own, using fastp at Q25 for trimming and MiXCR for clone calling, and kept in-frame beta chains. Every entry covers one CDR3 protein and lists the most common genes and DNA from its rows. The V and J calls come from TCRdb's annotation, not from the publication. The sample table contains about 130,000 distinct CDR3 sequences; only one count was recorded for over 6% of them. Jointly, the top ten make up approximately 12% of the sample.

The chain is encoded by TRBV25-1 joined to TRBJ2-5, with the D gene uncertain. The receptor comes from a male donor with ankylosing spondylitis or in good health (not recorded which). The sample consisted of blood, either unsorted or a sorted T cell fraction (not recorded which). The encoded CDR3 is CASSELVIGETQYF. The DNA reads as follows: TGTGCCAGCAGTGAATTAGTGATCGGGGAGACCCAGTACTTC.